The clone carrying this T cell receptor (beta chain) came up many times. CDR1 and CDR2 (germline): DFQATT, SNEGSKA (reference sequence). CDR3 size: 14 residues. Trimming took 1 base from V and 2 from J, leaving 9 bases between them. The data are from a study of T-cell memory formation after mild COVID-19. TCRdb analysed the 5' RACE reads with MiXCR anew, one entry per CDR3 protein. This table holds tens of thousands of distinct CDR3 sequences, more than 9.5% found once. This sequence joins TRBV20-1 and TRBJ2-1; no definite D call. This clonotype was sampled from a man younger than 35 who had mild COVID-19 (a few samples of this study predate the infection). Cell type and time point are not known. Material for sequencing was PBMCs or a T cell subset sorted from them (not recorded which). The CDR3 DNA reads as TGCAGTGCTAGAGGGACGGTCACCTACAATGAGCAGTTCTTC. Amino acid sequence: CSARGTVTYNEQFF.